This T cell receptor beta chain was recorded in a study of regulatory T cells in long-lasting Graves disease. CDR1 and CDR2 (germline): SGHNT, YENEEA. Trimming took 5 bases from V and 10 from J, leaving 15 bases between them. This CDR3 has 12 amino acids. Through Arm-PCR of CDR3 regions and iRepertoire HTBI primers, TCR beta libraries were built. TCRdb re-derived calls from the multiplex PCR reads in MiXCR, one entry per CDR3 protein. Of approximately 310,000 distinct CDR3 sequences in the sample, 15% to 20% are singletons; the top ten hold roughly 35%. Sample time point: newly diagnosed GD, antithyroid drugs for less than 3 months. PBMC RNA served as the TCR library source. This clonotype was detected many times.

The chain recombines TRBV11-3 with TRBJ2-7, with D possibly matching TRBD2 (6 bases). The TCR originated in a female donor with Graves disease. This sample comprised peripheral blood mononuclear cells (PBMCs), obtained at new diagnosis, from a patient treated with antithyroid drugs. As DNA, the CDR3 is TGTGCCAGCAGCCAAGGCGGGGTAGGTCAGTACTTC. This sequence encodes CASSQGGVGQYF.